This TCR beta chain was sequenced during a study of T cells in Graves' hyperthyroidism and ophthalmopathy (dated by TCRdb to between 2018 and 2020). Describing the broader study: Peripheral blood samples were taken at initial diagnosis, before any treatment was given. In roughly six Graves' hyperthyroidism patients, the study also compared T-cell repertoires from thyroid tissue with T-cell repertoires from blood. Once sampling was done, hyperthyroidism patients were given methimazole at a starting dose of 30 mg daily, whereas ophthalmopathy patients were given high-dose intravenous methylprednisolone. A discovery cohort of about 96 patients, approximately 44 with Graves' ophthalmopathy and about 58 with stable Graves' hyperthyroidism, was used to find distinguishing TCR V-J signatures. TCR Vbeta CDR3 sequencing of approximately 140 peripheral blood samples (43 ophthalmopathy, under 80 hyperthyroidism and roughly 17 progressor patients) is reported in the paper. The approximately 100 discovery patients were randomly divided into training and test sets at a 7:3 ratio. Prospective prediction of ophthalmopathy was tested in an independent validation cohort of approximately 18 hyperthyroidism patients and 17 patients who later progressed to ophthalmopathy.

The CDR1 and CDR2 encoded by the germline V gene are MDHEN and SYDVKM. Taken from cysteine to phenylalanine, the CDR3 has 13 residues. Solely the CDR3 DNA is kept, with 39 bases framed from the first base. Relative to germline, V is 6 bases shorter and J is 7 bases shorter, with 16 bases between their ends. What the study reported, not specific to this receptor: In validation, the model predicted progression to ophthalmopathy with roughly 70% sensitivity and approximately 74% specificity, a median of 6.5 months before onset. In cross-validation, a model built on a 13 V-J signature told ophthalmopathy apart from stable hyperthyroidism with 85% to 90% sensitivity and approximately 81% specificity, and in testing the same model reached 80%/75%. Most expanded thyroid clonotypes (frequency above 0.001) were also detected in blood, suggesting blood repertoires may reflect thyroid immune responses. No statistical method was used to set the sample size in advance, and investigators knew the group allocation.

This clonotype was counted many times. What antigen it recognizes has not been identified. Per-nucleotide qualities are absent, and no much larger clonotype sits a single base away. Stable Graves' hyperthyroidism was defined as the absence of progression to ophthalmopathy over 18 months of follow-up. The hyperthyroidism patients were between 18 and 65 years old and newly diagnosed, with a disease duration of less than 2 months. The study excluded patients with uncontrolled infections, other autoimmune diseases, pregnancy or lactation. Diagnoses were based on clinical symptoms, serum thyroxine and TRAb, thyroid ultrasound and orbital computed tomography. PBMCs were separated from approximately 9.9 ml of fresh peripheral blood using Ficoll-Paque density gradient centrifugation. Total RNA was extracted using Trizol reagent, and RNA quality was assessed on an Agilent 2100 Bioanalyzer. Amplification of TCR beta CDR3 regions was carried out from RNA transcripts. The first round of RT-PCR for the TCR CDR3 was performed with the HTBI primer set and the Qiagen OneStep RT-PCR kit. The libraries were constructed in a second round of multiplex PCR and then size-selected and purified. The libraries were sequenced on an Illumina HiSeq2000 using paired-end 100 bp reads. The original pipeline was this. Raw data were processed with SOAPnuke, discarding reads with adapters, uncalled bases, mean Phred below 15, or no exact constant-primer or identifier match. COPE v1.2.5 was used to merge the high-quality paired reads, and each unique nucleotide sequence was defined as a clonotype. Clonotypes were aligned to IMGT TRBV, TRBD and TRBJ reference segments using MiTCR v1.1. The analysis included only V-J combinations with a frequency above 0.0001, which together covered approximately 99% of the repertoires. The TCS score was defined as F50 (clonal expansion) divided by E x V (chaos), with BLOSUM62-based TCRdist calculated between CDR3 peptides within each V-J. Welch's t-statistics and random forest reduced around 520 V-J features to 13, which were used in a naive Bayes classifier (R e1071). In-frame beta chains were kept once TCRdb had trimmed the public reads at Q25 with fastp and called clones with MiXCR. Here each entry gathers all rows of one CDR3 protein and keeps the most common genes and DNA. These V and J calls derive from TCRdb rather than the authors' analysis. A total of a few hundred thousand distinct CDR3 sequences appear in this sample, about 15% of them only once. The leading ten clones occupy 32% of the sample.

Sequenced material: blood. The chain links TRBV28 with TRBJ2-7; TRBD2 might be the D gene, on 5 matching bases. The sequence was obtained from a woman under 40 with Graves' hyperthyroidism. The CDR3 sequence is CASSPAAGWEQYF. The sequenced DNA is TGTGCCAGCAGCCCAGCGGCCGGCTGGGAGCAGTACTTC.